Listed below are T cell receptor beta chains from one sample, sequenced in a study of long-term antiretroviral therapy in people with HIV. The repertoire was sequenced with immunoSEQ multiplex PCR; TCRdb's copy has only in-frame clones and lacks some. There are over 20,000 clones in the sample; around 80% occur only once, and roughly 4.9% lies in the top ten. The sample here was unsorted PBMCs, taken 0.5 years after starting antiretroviral therapy. These receptors came from a man aged 18-30 years with HIV. The CDR3 runs from the conserved cysteine through the conserved F or W. D genes are given only for firm matches. Size is omitted from some rows. Given values are once, few, many or a class for expanded clones.

DNA: TGTGCCACGCAAGCGGGGGGGGTACAAGAGACCCAGTACTTC; CDR3: CATQAGGVQETQYF; D: TRBD2; length: 14; V: TRBV6-6; J: TRBJ2-5; size: -
DNA: TGCGCCAGCAGCTATGGGGGGAAGACTAATGAAAAACTGTTTTTT; CDR3: CASSYGGKTNEKLFF; D: -; length: 15; V: TRBV5-1; J: TRBJ1-4; size: -
DNA: TGTGCCAGCAGCTTAGCGGGTCAGCCCCAGCATTTT; CDR3: CASSLAGQPQHF; D: -; length: 12; V: TRBV7-9; J: TRBJ1-5; size: once
DNA: TGTGCCAGCAGCCAAGACCCTATCAGAGTCAGACTAGCGGGAGTAGGTGAGCAGTACTTC; CDR3: CASSQDPIRVRLAGVGEQYF; D: TRBD2; length: 20; V: TRBV4-2; J: TRBJ2-7; size: -
DNA: TGCGCCAGCAGGGACACTGGCCTCTCCTACGAGCAGTACTTC; CDR3: CASRDTGLSYEQYF; D: -; length: 14; V: TRBV5-1; J: TRBJ2-7; size: few
DNA: TGTGCCAGCAGTTACAGGGACAGGGACTACGAGCAGTACTTC; CDR3: CASSYRDRDYEQYF; D: TRBD1; length: 14; V: TRBV6-6; J: TRBJ2-7; size: once
DNA: TGTGCCAGCAGCTTGAAGGGCACAGATACGCAGTATTTT; CDR3: CASSLKGTDTQYF; D: -; length: 13; V: TRBV5-6; J: TRBJ2-3; size: few
DNA: TGTGCCAGCAGTGAGGGACAGGGGGCGGCTGAAAAACTGTTTTTT; CDR3: CASSEGQGAAEKLFF; D: TRBD1; length: 15; V: TRBV25-1; J: TRBJ1-4; size: -
DNA: TGTGCCAGCAGCCCGCAGGGGTCTGGTTCACCCCTCCACTTT; CDR3: CASSPQGSGSPLHF; D: -; length: 14; V: TRBV7-2; J: TRBJ1-6; size: few
DNA: TGTGCCAGCAGTGGCGGGACTAGCGGCTTCGTTGAGCAGTTCTTC; CDR3: CASSGGTSGFVEQFF; D: TRBD2; length: 15; V: TRBV6-5; J: TRBJ2-1; size: -
DNA: TGTGCCATGTCAAGATCTAGCGGGATCTACAATGAGCAGTTCTTC; CDR3: CAMSRSSGIYNEQFF; D: TRBD2; length: 15; V: TRBV10-3; J: TRBJ2-1; size: -
DNA: TGCGCCAGCAGCTTGGATTCTGCGGGACTAGCGAACGAGCAGTACTTC; CDR3: CASSLDSAGLANEQYF; D: TRBD2; length: 16; V: TRBV5-1; J: TRBJ2-7; size: -
DNA: TGTGCCAGCAGTAGGACCGAGAGCTCCTATAATTCACCCCTCCACTTT; CDR3: CASSRTESSYNSPLHF; D: -; length: 16; V: TRBV28; J: TRBJ1-6; size: -
DNA: TGTGCCAGCAGTCCGGGACAGACCTCCTACGAGCAGTACTTC; CDR3: CASSPGQTSYEQYF; D: TRBD1; length: 14; V: TRBV27; J: TRBJ2-7; size: -
DNA: TGTGCCATCAGCTCACGGACAGGGGGCGATCATTCACCCCTCCACTTT; CDR3: CAISSRTGGDHSPLHF; D: TRBD1; length: 16; V: TRBV10-3; J: TRBJ1-6; size: -
DNA: TGTGCCAGCAGCTTAGGGACGGAGGTAGCCCAGTACTTC; CDR3: CASSLGTEVAQYF; D: -; length: 13; V: TRBV7-2; J: TRBJ2-5; size: -
DNA: TGTGCCATTTCGGCCGGGACAGGGGAGTTCTTC; CDR3: CAISAGTGEFF; D: TRBD1; length: 11; V: TRBV27; J: TRBJ2-1; size: -
DNA: TGTGCCATCAGCCTTATAGACAGGTACGAGCAGTACTTC; CDR3: CAISLIDRYEQYF; D: -; length: 13; V: TRBV10-3; J: TRBJ2-7; size: -
DNA: TGTGCCAGCAGCTTAGTTCCGGCCACTGGAGACAATGAGCAGTTCTTC; CDR3: CASSLVPATGDNEQFF; D: -; length: 16; V: TRBV7-8; J: TRBJ2-1; size: -
DNA: TGTGCCAGCAGTTACTCTAGCGGGAGACCCCAAGAGACCCAGTACTTC; CDR3: CASSYSSGRPQETQYF; D: TRBD2; length: 16; V: TRBV6-5; J: TRBJ2-5; size: -
DNA: TGTGCCAGTTTCCCAGCGGGGGGAATCTACGAGCAGTACTTC; CDR3: CASFPAGGIYEQYF; D: TRBD2; length: 14; V: TRBV5-4; J: TRBJ2-7; size: -
DNA: TGTGCCAGTAGTCGGAACTCTGGAAACACCATATATTTT; CDR3: CASSRNSGNTIYF; D: -; length: 13; V: TRBV19; J: TRBJ1-3; size: -
DNA: TGTGCCAGCAGCTTAAGCGGATTTCTTGGGACTTCTTCCTACGAGCAGTACTTC; CDR3: CASSLSGFLGTSSYEQYF; D: -; length: 18; V: TRBV7-9; J: TRBJ2-7; size: -
DNA: TGTGCCAGCGGACCCTCTTGGGACAGAAGAGGGGACCAGCCCCAGCATTTT; CDR3: CASGPSWDRRGDQPQHF; D: TRBD1; length: 17; V: TRBV28; J: TRBJ1-5; size: -
DNA: TGTGCCAGCAGTCCCGGGACTAGCGGCTACGAGCAGTACTTC; CDR3: CASSPGTSGYEQYF; D: TRBD2; length: 14; V: TRBV6-5; J: TRBJ2-7; size: -
DNA: TGCGCCAGCAGCCAAGATCGGGGCGGGGGGAGCTCCTACAATGAGCAGTTCTTC; CDR3: CASSQDRGGGSSYNEQFF; D: TRBD2; length: 18; V: TRBV4-3; J: TRBJ2-1; size: -
DNA: TGTGCCAGCTCACCTAGTTACACTGAAGCTTTCTTT; CDR3: CASSPSYTEAFF; D: -; length: 12; V: TRBV18; J: TRBJ1-1; size: -
DNA: TGTGCCAGCAGCGAAGGGTCGTGGGGTGAGCAGTTCTTC; CDR3: CASSEGSWGEQFF; D: -; length: 13; V: TRBV7-7; J: TRBJ2-1; size: -
DNA: TGTGCCAGCAGCTTAGTAGGGGGTATGGGCAATCAGCCCCAGCATTTT; CDR3: CASSLVGGMGNQPQHF; D: -; length: 16; V: TRBV7-2; J: TRBJ1-5; size: -
DNA: TGTGCCAGCAGCGATCCCGGACAGGGCAGCACAGATACGCAGTATTTT; CDR3: CASSDPGQGSTDTQYF; D: TRBD1; length: 16; V: TRBV9; J: TRBJ2-3; size: -
DNA: TGTGCCAGCAGCGAGAATAGACCCGTCACAGATACGCAGTATTTT; CDR3: CASSENRPVTDTQYF; D: -; length: 15; V: TRBV5-5; J: TRBJ2-3; size: -
DNA: TGTGCCAGCAGCCCGTTGGGAGGGGAGGTTGAAAAACTGTTTTTT; CDR3: CASSPLGGEVEKLFF; D: -; length: 15; V: TRBV7-9; J: TRBJ1-4; size: -